The rows below give T cell receptor beta chains drawn from one sample of a study of OX40 agonist ivuxolimab in advanced cancers. Assay: immunoSEQ multiplex PCR; the TCRdb copy retains only in-frame clones and omits some. The repertoire holds 60,000 to 70,000 clones, with roughly 89% as singletons. Sequences were derived from CD4+ or CD8+ T cells sorted from blood, sampled in a trial of the OX40 agonist ivuxolimab. The receptors were gathered from an adult with an advanced solid tumor such as melanoma, head and neck, liver or kidney cancer. The CDR3 runs from the conserved cysteine through the conserved F or W. A D gene is named only where the DNA matches it firmly. Clone size appears in some rows only: once, few, many, or a class for an expanded clone.

few | TRBJ1-1 | TRBV7-9 | . | TGTGCCAGCAGCTCCACGACAGAACTCCAGAACACTGAAGCTTTCTTT | CASSSTTELQNTEAFF
once | TRBJ2-5 | TRBV9 | . | TGTGCCAGCGGACCGTTAGAGACCCAGTACTTC | CASGPLETQYF
. | TRBJ2-3 | TRBV28 | . | TGTGCCAGCAGTTTATGGGAGGAAAGACGGGTAGGGATCCCAGATACGCAGTATTTT | CASSLWEERRVGIPDTQYF
. | TRBJ1-1 | TRBV27 | . | TGTGCCAGCAGTTTATCCCACAGGCTGAACACTGAAGCTTTCTTT | CASSLSHRLNTEAFF
. | TRBJ2-5 | TRBV9 | TRBD1 | TGTGCCAGCAGCCTCCCCATCGGGACAGATCCAGAGACCCAGTACTTC | CASSLPIGTDPETQYF
. | TRBJ2-7 | TRBV7-6 | . | TGTGCCAGCAGCTTAGTTGCAGGGGGGGACACCTACGAGCAGTACTTC | CASSLVAGGDTYEQYF
. | TRBJ1-2 | TRBV27 | . | TGTGCCATCAGGGGAAGGGACGGCTACACCTTC | CAIRGRDGYTF
. | TRBJ2-7 | TRBV5-4 | . | TGTGCCAGCAGCTTTGGGTTTGGCTACGAGCAGTACTTC | CASSFGFGYEQYF
. | TRBJ1-1 | TRBV29-1 | . | TGCACCACTAAAAGGGGGACGGTGAACACTGAAGCTTTCTTT | CTTKRGTVNTEAFF
. | TRBJ1-5 | TRBV6-1 | . | TGTGCCAGCAGTGAGGGAGGCCAGCATTTT | CASSEGGQHF
. | TRBJ1-5 | TRBV27 | . | TGTGCCAGCAGTTTCCATCGGGGGACTTATAGCAATCAGCCCCAGCATTTT | CASSFHRGTYSNQPQHF
. | TRBJ2-3 | TRBV9 | TRBD2 | TGTGCCAGCAGCCGCGGGGGGAGCACAGATACGCAGTATTTT | CASSRGGSTDTQYF
. | TRBJ2-7 | TRBV9 | TRBD1 | TGTGCCAGCAGCGTAGGAGGGGGCGGGTACGAGCAGTACTTC | CASSVGGGGYEQYF
. | TRBJ2-1 | TRBV5-1 | . | TGCGCCAGCAGCGGTCCTGAGGAGGGGGGCCCATTCGGGCAGTTCTTC | CASSGPEEGGPFGQFF
. | TRBJ2-1 | TRBV25-1 | . | TGTGCCAGCAGTGAGATGGGACAGCAGTTCTTC | CASSEMGQQFF
. | TRBJ2-1 | TRBV14 | . | TGTGCCAGCAGCCATAGACTAGGGGACTACAATGAGCAGTTCTTC | CASSHRLGDYNEQFF
few | TRBJ2-4 | TRBV7-9 | . | TGTGCCACCCAGCCGCCTCGGAGGGACATTCAGTACTTC | CATQPPRRDIQYF
once | TRBJ1-6 | TRBV7-9 | . | TGTGCCAGCACCCGGGGGTTGACCTCGGGTAATTCACCCCTCCACTTT | CASTRGLTSGNSPLHF
. | TRBJ2-3 | TRBV2 | . | TGTGCCAGCAGTGGACGAACAGATAGTAGCACAGATACGCAGTATTTT | CASSGRTDSSTDTQYF
. | TRBJ2-7 | TRBV5-1 | TRBD2 | TGCGCCAGCAAGCTTTGGCTAGCGGATTCCTACGAGCAGTACTTC | CASKLWLADSYEQYF
. | TRBJ2-7 | TRBV7-3 | . | TGTGCCAGCAGCTTAGGTGAGACAGGTCTGGGTTACGAGCAGTACTTC | CASSLGETGLGYEQYF
. | TRBJ2-7 | TRBV19 | . | TGTGCCACTAAACCCACACTAGGGGGGACCTACGAGCAGTACTTC | CATKPTLGGTYEQYF
. | TRBJ2-1 | TRBV10-1 | TRBD2 | TGCGCCAGCAGTGAGTCGGGACTAGCGGGAGAAGTAGGCAATGAGCAGTTCTTC | CASSESGLAGEVGNEQFF
. | TRBJ2-7 | TRBV28 | . | TGTGCCAGCAGCGGGAACGTAGGGCCCCTGTCCTACGAGCAGTACTTC | CASSGNVGPLSYEQYF
. | TRBJ2-7 | TRBV27 | TRBD2 | TGTGCCAGCAGCCTAGCGGGAGCATCCTACGAGCAGTACTTC | CASSLAGASYEQYF
. | TRBJ2-7 | TRBV13 | TRBD1 | TGTGCCAGCAGCCAGCATACCGGGACAGGGGCCTACGAGCAGTACTTC | CASSQHTGTGAYEQYF
. | TRBJ2-1 | TRBV9 | . | TGTGCCAGCAGCGTAAGTACAGCCTACAATGAGCAGTTCTTC | CASSVSTAYNEQFF
many | TRBJ2-1 | TRBV5-1 | . | TGCGCCAGCAGCTTGGGACGGAATAACAATGAGCAGTTCTTC | CASSLGRNNNEQFF
once | TRBJ1-4 | TRBV30 | . | TGTGCCTGGAAACAGGATTCGACTAATGAAAAACTGTTTTTT | CAWKQDSTNEKLFF
. | TRBJ1-5 | TRBV7-8 | . | TGTGCCAGCAGCTTAGTGCCTTCGAATCAGCCCCAGCATTTT | CASSLVPSNQPQHF
. | TRBJ2-7 | TRBV27 | TRBD1 | TGTGCCAGCAGTACCACAGGGGGCGGGTACGAGCAGTACTTC | CASSTTGGGYEQYF
. | TRBJ1-5 | TRBV19 | . | TGTGCCAGTAGTTTCACCTTTCAGCCCCAGCATTTT | CASSFTFQPQHF